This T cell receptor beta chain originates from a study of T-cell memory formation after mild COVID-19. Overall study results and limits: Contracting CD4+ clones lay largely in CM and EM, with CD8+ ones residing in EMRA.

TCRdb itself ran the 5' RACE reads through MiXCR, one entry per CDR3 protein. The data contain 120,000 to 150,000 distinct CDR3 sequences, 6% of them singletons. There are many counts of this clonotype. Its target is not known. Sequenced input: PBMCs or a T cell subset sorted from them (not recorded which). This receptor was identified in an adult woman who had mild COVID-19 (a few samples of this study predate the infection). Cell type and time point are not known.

Written as DNA, the CDR3 is TGCAGCGTTGAAGACCTTGGGGACTCTGGAAACACCATATATTTT. This gives the protein CSVEDLGDSGNTIYF. This sequence joins TRBV29-1 and TRBJ1-3; D remains ambiguous. The germline V gene encodes CDR1 SQVTM and CDR2 ANQGSEA. Trimming pared 0 bases from V and 0 bases from J, leaving 9 bases between. The CDR3 runs to 15 residues.